These 28 T cell receptor beta chains share one sample of origin, sequenced in a study of blood T cell repertoires in COVID-19. The protocol was immunoSEQ multiplex PCR, while the TCRdb copy is restricted to in-frame clones and leaves out a portion. The sample includes 110,000 or so clones, roughly four fifths seen only once; the top ten take 8% to 10%. Sequencing used peripheral blood. These receptors were collected from a woman aged 70-85 years with acute or convalescent COVID-19.

V gene TRBV11-1 combines with J gene TRBJ2-1, with a tentative D call TRBD2 (5 bases). Germline V CDR1 and CDR2: SGHAT, FQDESV (reference sequence). V was cut by 5 bases and J by 8 bases, with 19 bases left in between. This CDR3 contains 15 residues. The CDR3 sequence: CASSEGHAERDEQFF. For the CDR3, the DNA is TGTGCCAGCAGCGAGGGCCACGCGGAAAGGGATGAGCAGTTCTTC.

The V call is TRBV28, the J call TRBJ2-1; unclear D gene. CDR1 and CDR2 from the germline V gene are MDHEN and SYDVKM. The CDR3 runs 11 residues. V was trimmed by 7 bases and J by 10 bases, leaving 11 bases between them. The CDR3 coding sequence is TGTGCCAGCACCCAAATAGCCGAGCAGTTCTTC. Protein: CASTQIAEQFF.

The chain has TRBV20-1 and TRBJ2-1, with TRBD2 matching 7 bases. The CDR3 length is 16 residues. The V and J ends lost 3 bases and 0 bases, in that order; junction bases with no gene match: 8. Germline values: CDR1 DFQATT, CDR2 SNEGSKA (reference sequence). The CDR3 DNA is TGCAGTGCTAGTGGGGAGGGCCTTGGCTCCTACAATGAGCAGTTCTTC. This sequence encodes CSASGEGLGSYNEQFF.

This clone has only one observation. V usage is TRBV10-1 and J usage is TRBJ2-7, with 8 bases that match TRBD1. CDR1 WNHNN and CDR2 SYGVQD come from the germline V gene (reference sequence). This CDR3 has 14 residues. V shed 0 bases and J 4 bases; nucleotides not matched to a gene: 2. This chain's CDR3 is CASSESGQVYEQYF. CDR3 in DNA: TGCGCCAGCAGTGAGTCGGGACAGGTTTACGAGCAGTACTTC.

The J gene is TRBJ2-1, the V gene TRBV19; 13 bases match TRBD2. Unmatched junction bases numbered 3, after V lost 3 bases and J lost 4 bases. The CDR3 length is 16 residues. Looked up from germline, CDR1 is LNHDA and CDR2 is SQIVND (reference sequence). CDR3 bases: TGTGCCAGTAGTATCCGGACTAGCGGGGGATACAATGAGCAGTTCTTC. Translation gives CASSIRTSGGYNEQFF.

This clone was seen a handful of times. The CDR3 bases are TGTGCCACCAGTGATTCAACCGGACTAGCCCCCGGGGAGCTGTTTTTT. This codes for CATSDSTGLAPGELFF. The rearrangement links TRBV24-1 to TRBJ2-2, with 8 nucleotides matching TRBD2. V lost 2 bases, J lost 6 bases, and 7 bases stayed unmatched. This CDR3 is 16 amino acids long. Germline lookup yields CDR1 KGHDR and CDR2 SFDVKD.

This clone showed up just once. The chain uses TRBV7-2 and TRBJ2-7, with 7 bases identical to TRBD2. CDR3 length equals 15 residues. CDR1 is SGHTA and CDR2 is FQGNSA in the germline V gene. V trimming: 6 bases; J trimming: 0 bases; junction bases outside the gene matches: 8. The DNA for the CDR3 is TGTGCCAGCAGTTACGGAGCGGGACGCTCCTACGAGCAGTACTTC. This translates into CASSYGAGRSYEQYF.

V is TRBV30 and J is TRBJ1-3; 8 bases are shared with TRBD1. Germline V gene sequence: CDR1 GTSNPN, CDR2 SVGIG (reference sequence). This CDR3 has 15 residues. V gave up 4 bases and J gave up 3 bases; unmatched junction bases: 8. For the CDR3, the DNA is TGTGCCTGGACAGCCGACAGGGGTGTTGGAAACACCATATATTTT. Translating gives CAWTADRGVGNTIYF.

V usage is TRBV24-1 and J usage is TRBJ2-5, with a tentative D call TRBD1 (6 bases). Germline-derived CDR1 and CDR2 are KGHDR and SFDVKD. Trimming cost V 10 bases and J 5 bases, with 13 bases left between them. This CDR3 spans 12 amino acids. The CDR3 coding sequence is TGTGCCACGGCGGACAGCCTTGAGACCCAGTACTTC. Amino acid sequence: CATADSLETQYF.

The genes are TRBV7-2 and TRBJ2-4; D call uncertain. Trimming shortened V by 1 base and J by 0 bases, and 4 bases separated the two germline ends. The CDR3 is made up of 14 amino acids. CDR1 is SGHTA and CDR2 is FQGNSA in the germline V gene. The CDR3 coding sequence is TGTGCCAGCAGCTTAGAACTAGCCAAAAACATTCAGTACTTC. It specifies CASSLELAKNIQYF.

There are a few counts of this clone. V gene TRBV9 combines with J gene TRBJ1-1; perhaps TRBD1 as D (6 bases). This CDR3 comprises 14 residues. Germline assignment: CDR1 SGDLS and CDR2 YYNGEE. The V and J ends lost 2 bases and 4 bases respectively, with 12 bases between them. The CDR3 DNA reads TGTGCCAGCAGCGTGGAGGGAGGGGGCACTGAAGCTTTCTTT. This translates into CASSVEGGGTEAFF.

The chain recombines TRBV6-5 with TRBJ1-3; D uncertain. Germline V CDR1 and CDR2: MNHEY, SVGAGI. V was shortened by 7 bases and J by 4 bases, with 11 bases between the two germline ends. The CDR3 is 13 amino acids. CDR3 coding DNA: TGTGCCAGCAACGGCGGGTACGGAAACACCATATATTTT. Amino acids: CASNGGYGNTIYF.

V and J are TRBV14 and TRBJ2-3; D possibly corresponds to TRBD2 (5 bases). This CDR3 region has 13 residues. Per the germline V gene, CDR1 is SGHDN and CDR2 is FVKESK. Trimming left V 6 bases short and J 0 bases short, with 7 bases between. The chain's CDR3 is CASRLDSTDTQYF. Written as DNA, the CDR3 is TGTGCCAGCAGACTAGATAGCACAGATACGCAGTATTTT.

The V call is TRBV7-9, the J call TRBJ2-1; TRBD2 is a possible D gene (6 bases). The germline CDR1 and CDR2 sequences are SEHNR and FQNEAQ (reference sequence). V lost 8 bases, J lost 8 bases, and 22 bases lay in between. CDR3 length: 15 amino acids. CDR3: CASGFFPGPGDEQFF. The CDR3 DNA sequence: TGTGCCAGCGGGTTTTTTCCGGGACCGGGGGATGAGCAGTTCTTC.

The chain joins TRBV7-2 to TRBJ1-6; D is perhaps TRBD1 (6 bases). Germline values: CDR1 SGHTA, CDR2 FQGNSA. V was clipped by 5 bases and J by 5 bases, with 13 bases between them. The CDR3 runs 15 residues. DNA for the CDR3: TGTGCCAGCAGCAAAAACGGACAGAATAATTCACCCCTCCACTTT. This codes for CASSKNGQNNSPLHF.

The CDR3 sequence is CASSLETSDDGTDTQYF. CDR3 sequence (DNA): TGTGCCAGCAGCTTGGAGACTAGCGACGACGGCACAGATACGCAGTATTTT. The V and J genes are TRBV5-4 and TRBJ2-3; 8 positions match TRBD2. CDR1 is SGHNT, CDR2 YYREEE, per germline (reference sequence). Trimming at V came to 0 bases and at J to 1 base, leaving 7 bases not matched to a gene. The CDR3 has 17 residues.

V and J are TRBV9 and TRBJ2-7; weak D call: TRBD1 (6 bases). The V end lost 4 bases, the J end lost 0 bases, and 14 bases lay between the germline ends. The CDR3 is 15 residues long. The germline V gene encodes CDR1 SGDLS and CDR2 YYNGEE. The chain's CDR3 is CASSPRQDSSYEQYF. The CDR3 region has the DNA TGTGCCAGCAGCCCCCGACAGGATTCCTCCTACGAGCAGTACTTC.

V is TRBV29-1 and J is TRBJ2-3, with a possible D match to TRBD1 (7 bases). The CDR3 totals 15 residues. Germline lookup yields CDR1 SQVTM and CDR2 ANQGSEA. Trimming shortened V by 5 bases and J by 0 bases, and 15 bases separated the two germline ends. CDR3 sequence reads: CSVPQPGGSTDTQYF. The CDR3 DNA follows: TGCAGCGTTCCCCAACCAGGGGGGAGCACAGATACGCAGTATTTT.

The DNA of the CDR3 is TGTGCCAGCAGCTTACGGGCGGGAGGGAGAGGCAATGAGCAGTTCTTC. The encoded protein is CASSLRAGGRGNEQFF. The chain combines TRBV11-2 with TRBJ2-1; 9 nucleotides agree with TRBD2. With V trimmed by 2 bases and J by 6 bases, 8 bases remained unmatched. The CDR3 has 16 amino acids. Germline CDR1 reads SGHAT; CDR2 reads FQNNGV.

The chain has TRBV7-3 and TRBJ2-2; 7 positions match TRBD1. Germline trimming cut 4 bases from V and 5 bases from J; bases unmatched to any gene: 10. This CDR3 has 16 amino acids. The germline V gene encodes CDR1 SGHTA and CDR2 FQGTGA. The CDR3 nucleotides read TGTGCCAGCAGCTCAAGAGACAGGGTGGTGACCGGGGAGCTGTTTTTT. Encoded protein: CASSSRDRVVTGELFF.

The chain uses TRBV30 and TRBJ1-2, with a weak D call TRBD1 (6 bases). V gave up 5 bases and J gave up 6 bases, with 16 bases separating them. Looked up from germline, CDR1 is GTSNPN and CDR2 is SVGIG (reference sequence). The CDR3 has 13 amino acids. The CDR3 coding sequence is TGTGCCTGGTTATTAAGCGGGGGGCATGGCTACACCTTC. It specifies CAWLLSGGHGYTF.

This sequence joins TRBV4-2 and TRBJ2-7, with TRBD2 identical over 8 bases. Per germline, CDR1 LGHNA and CDR2 YNFKEQ. CDR3 length: 15 amino acids. Germline trimming cut 4 bases from V and 0 bases from J; bases unmatched to any gene: 5. This CDR3 is CASSLTGTSSYEQYF. DNA of the CDR3: TGTGCCAGCAGCCTCACCGGGACTAGCTCCTACGAGCAGTACTTC.

The chain links TRBV6-5 to TRBJ2-2; D gene ambiguous. Germline CDR1 and CDR2: MNHEY and SVGAGI. The CDR3 has 13 residues. Deletions cut 7 bases from V and 1 base from J, with 7 bases between. CDR3 protein: CASMSENTGELFF. The CDR3 DNA follows: TGTGCCAGCATGAGTGAGAACACCGGGGAGCTGTTTTTT.

This clone has more than one count but fewer than ten. This chain links TRBV5-5 with TRBJ2-4; perhaps TRBD2 as D (5 bases). This CDR3 has 14 amino acids. V shed 0 bases and J shed 5 bases, with 9 bases lying between them. Per the germline V gene, CDR1 is SGHKS and CDR2 is YYEKEE (reference sequence). CDR3 nucleotide sequence: TGTGCCAGCAGCTTGGCGGGGTTCGAAAACATTCAGTACTTC. Translated, it gives CASSLAGFENIQYF.

This clone has more than one count but fewer than ten. One end of the junction does not line up with germline, which may come from a read error. This rearrangement joins TRBV9 to TRBJ1-3; TRBD1 aligns across 9 bases. The CDR3 length is 14 residues. The germline V gene has CDR1 SGDLS and CDR2 YYNGEE. CDR3 in amino acids: CASSPYTGGDRVDF. DNA for the CDR3: TGTGCCAGCAGCCCCTACACCGGAGGGGACAGGGTGGATTTT.

V gene TRBV11-2 combines with J gene TRBJ2-3; TRBD1 might be the D (6 bases). The CDR3 runs to 14 residues. The V end was cut by 0 bases, the J end by 3 bases, with 7 bases between. CDR1 and CDR2 (germline): SGHAT, FQNNGV. The CDR3 protein is CASSLDRGTDTQYF. The CDR3 nucleotides read TGTGCCAGCAGCTTAGACAGGGGAACAGATACGCAGTATTTT.

This chain uses TRBV30 with TRBJ2-3; 8 bases map to TRBD2. CDR3 length equals 15 residues. Looked up from germline, CDR1 is GTSNPN and CDR2 is SVGIG (reference sequence). V lost 2 bases to trimming and J lost 0 bases; unmatched junction nucleotides: 4. Written as DNA, the CDR3 is TGTGCCTGGAGTATAAGCGGGGGTAGCACAGATACGCAGTATTTT. Residues: CAWSISGGSTDTQYF.

CDR3 nucleotide sequence: TGTGCCAGCAGCTTAGATTTTGCGGGGGGGTTCAATGAGCAGTTCTTC. As protein: CASSLDFAGGFNEQFF. J is TRBJ2-1 and V is TRBV7-2, with 9 bases aligning to TRBD2. Losses at the gene ends were 1 base for V and 6 bases for J; bases not matched to a gene: 7. CDR3 size: 16 residues. Germline V gene data show CDR1 as SGHTA and CDR2 as FQGNSA.